The clone carrying this T cell receptor (beta chain) was observed a handful of times. The antigen is undetermined. This PCR relied on a set of 60 Vbeta primers and 13 Jbeta primers. Study processing details: A later analysis counted tens of millions of unique TCR beta chains, around 11 million shared. Sequencing was performed with immunoSEQ multiplex PCR; in TCRdb, only in-frame clones are kept and a portion is missing. V, J and clone size were drawn from that table, and D and trimming were deduced from the DNA. The repertoire consists of 120,000 or so clones, with about a sixth occurring once and the leading ten covering about 2.6%. This sample is drawn from a study of cytomegalovirus exposure and HLA in healthy donors. Points from the study as a whole: Immune exposure information available was restricted to CMV serostatus.

V lost 3 bases and J 5 bases, leaving 14 bases between the germline ends. There are 15 residues in the CDR3. Germline V lookup: CDR1 MDHEN, CDR2 SYDVKM. The sample was PBMCs. The chain employs TRBV28 and TRBJ1-5, with D tentatively TRBD1 (5 bases). The sequence was obtained from a female donor in good health and CMV-seropositive. CDR3: CASSLEGRAHQPQHF. The CDR3 DNA sequence: TGTGCCAGCAGTTTGGAAGGCAGGGCCCATCAGCCCCAGCATTTT.